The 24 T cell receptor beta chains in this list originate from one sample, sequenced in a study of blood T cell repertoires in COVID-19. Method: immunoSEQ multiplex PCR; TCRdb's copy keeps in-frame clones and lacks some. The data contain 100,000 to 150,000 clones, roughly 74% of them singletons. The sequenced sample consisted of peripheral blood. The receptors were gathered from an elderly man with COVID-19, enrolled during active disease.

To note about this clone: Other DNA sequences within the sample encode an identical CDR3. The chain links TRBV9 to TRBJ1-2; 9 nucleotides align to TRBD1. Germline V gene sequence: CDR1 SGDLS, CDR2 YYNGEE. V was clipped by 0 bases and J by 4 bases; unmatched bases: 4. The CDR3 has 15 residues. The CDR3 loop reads CASSVGTGGGYGYTF. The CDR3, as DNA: TGTGCCAGCAGCGTAGGCACAGGGGGCGGCTATGGCTACACCTTC.

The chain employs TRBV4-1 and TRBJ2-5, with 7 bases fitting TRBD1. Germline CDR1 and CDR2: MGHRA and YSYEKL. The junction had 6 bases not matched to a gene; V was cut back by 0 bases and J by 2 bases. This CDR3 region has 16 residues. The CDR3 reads CASSQDYRDRQETQYF. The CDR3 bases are TGCGCCAGCAGCCAAGATTACCGGGACAGACAAGAGACCCAGTACTTC.

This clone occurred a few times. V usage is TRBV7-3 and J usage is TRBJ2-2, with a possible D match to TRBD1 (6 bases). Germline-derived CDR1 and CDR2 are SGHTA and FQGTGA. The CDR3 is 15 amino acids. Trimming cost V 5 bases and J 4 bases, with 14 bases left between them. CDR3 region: CASSPTGYGTGELFF. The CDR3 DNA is TGTGCCAGCAGCCCAACAGGGTACGGCACCGGGGAGCTGTTTTTT.

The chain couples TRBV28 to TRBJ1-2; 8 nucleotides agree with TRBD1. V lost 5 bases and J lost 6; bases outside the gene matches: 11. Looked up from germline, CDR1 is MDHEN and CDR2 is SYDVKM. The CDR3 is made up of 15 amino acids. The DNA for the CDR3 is TGTGCCAGCAGTCTAACCCAGAGGACAGGGAATGGCTACACCTTC. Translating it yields CASSLTQRTGNGYTF.

DNA for the CDR3: TGTGCCAGCCAAGGTCCGGGGTCTAGAAGCTATGGCTACACCTTC. Amino acids: CASQGPGSRSYGYTF. The chain carries TRBV28 and TRBJ1-2; D is unclear. The germline V gene encodes CDR1 MDHEN and CDR2 SYDVKM. Trimming removed 8 bases at V and 4 bases at J, with 20 bases between. The CDR3 has 15 residues.

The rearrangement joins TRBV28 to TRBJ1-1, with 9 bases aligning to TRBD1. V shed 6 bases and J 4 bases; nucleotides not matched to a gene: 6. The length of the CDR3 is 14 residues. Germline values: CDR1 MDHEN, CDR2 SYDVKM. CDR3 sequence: CASSSQGAGTEAFF. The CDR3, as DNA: TGTGCCAGCAGCTCACAGGGGGCAGGCACTGAAGCTTTCTTT.

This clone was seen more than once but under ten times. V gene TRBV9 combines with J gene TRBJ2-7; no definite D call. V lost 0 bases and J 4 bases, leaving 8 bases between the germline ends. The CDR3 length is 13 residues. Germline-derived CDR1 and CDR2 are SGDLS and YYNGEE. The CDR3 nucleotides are TGTGCCAGCAGCGTAGCTACGGGTTACGAGCAGTACTTC. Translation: CASSVATGYEQYF.

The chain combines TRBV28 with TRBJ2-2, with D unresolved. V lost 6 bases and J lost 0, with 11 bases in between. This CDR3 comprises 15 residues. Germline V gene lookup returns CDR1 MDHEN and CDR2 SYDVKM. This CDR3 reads CASSLVATNTGELFF. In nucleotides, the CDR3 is TGTGCCAGCAGCCTGGTCGCTACGAACACCGGGGAGCTGTTTTTT.

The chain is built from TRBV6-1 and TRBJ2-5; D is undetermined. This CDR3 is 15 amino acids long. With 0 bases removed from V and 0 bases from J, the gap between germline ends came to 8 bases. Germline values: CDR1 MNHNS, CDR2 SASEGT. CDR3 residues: CASSEASYYQETQYF. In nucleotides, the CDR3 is TGTGCCAGCAGTGAAGCGTCCTACTACCAAGAGACCCAGTACTTC.

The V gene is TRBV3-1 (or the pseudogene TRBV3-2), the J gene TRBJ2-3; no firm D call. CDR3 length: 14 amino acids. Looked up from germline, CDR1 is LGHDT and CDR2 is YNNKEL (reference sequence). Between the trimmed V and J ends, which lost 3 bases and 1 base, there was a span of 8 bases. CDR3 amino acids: CASSQAFGTDTQYF. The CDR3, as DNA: TGTGCCAGCAGCCAGGCCTTTGGCACAGATACGCAGTATTTT.

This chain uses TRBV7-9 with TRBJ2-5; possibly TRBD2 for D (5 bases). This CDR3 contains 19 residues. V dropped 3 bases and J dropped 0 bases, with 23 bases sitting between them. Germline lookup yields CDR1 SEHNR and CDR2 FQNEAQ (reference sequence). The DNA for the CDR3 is TGTGCCAGCAGCTTCCGCTGGACGGGATTGGGATCAAACCAAGAGACCCAGTACTTC. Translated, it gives CASSFRWTGLGSNQETQYF.

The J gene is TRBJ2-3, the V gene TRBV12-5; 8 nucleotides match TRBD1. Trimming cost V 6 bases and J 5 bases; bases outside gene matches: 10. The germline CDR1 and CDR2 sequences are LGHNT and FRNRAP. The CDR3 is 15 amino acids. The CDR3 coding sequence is TGTGCTAGTGGCCAGGGGGCGGTTTCCTTAGATACGCAGTATTTT. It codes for CASGQGAVSLDTQYF.

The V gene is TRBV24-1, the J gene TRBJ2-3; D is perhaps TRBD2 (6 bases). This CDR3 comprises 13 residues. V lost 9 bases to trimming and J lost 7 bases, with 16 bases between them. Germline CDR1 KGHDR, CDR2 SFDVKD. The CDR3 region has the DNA TGTGCCACCCAACGTAGTAGCGGACATACGCAGTATTTT. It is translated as CATQRSSGHTQYF.

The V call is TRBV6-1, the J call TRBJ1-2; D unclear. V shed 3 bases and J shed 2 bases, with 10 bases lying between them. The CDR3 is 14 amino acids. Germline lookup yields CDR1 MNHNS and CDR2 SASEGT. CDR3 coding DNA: TGTGCCAGCAGTGAGGCCGGGTTCAACTATGGCTACACCTTC. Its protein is CASSEAGFNYGYTF.

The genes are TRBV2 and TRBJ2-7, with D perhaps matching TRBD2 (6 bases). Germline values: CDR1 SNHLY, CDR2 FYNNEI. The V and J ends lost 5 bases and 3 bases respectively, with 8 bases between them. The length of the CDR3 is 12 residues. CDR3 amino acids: CASSRDFYEQYF. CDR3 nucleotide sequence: TGTGCCAGCAGTAGGGACTTCTACGAGCAGTACTTC.

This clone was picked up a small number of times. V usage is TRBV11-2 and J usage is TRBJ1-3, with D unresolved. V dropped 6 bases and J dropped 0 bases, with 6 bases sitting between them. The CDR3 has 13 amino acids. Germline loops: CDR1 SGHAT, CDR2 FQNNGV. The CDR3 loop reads CASSLYSGNTIYF. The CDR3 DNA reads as TGTGCCAGCAGTTTGTACTCTGGAAACACCATATATTTT.

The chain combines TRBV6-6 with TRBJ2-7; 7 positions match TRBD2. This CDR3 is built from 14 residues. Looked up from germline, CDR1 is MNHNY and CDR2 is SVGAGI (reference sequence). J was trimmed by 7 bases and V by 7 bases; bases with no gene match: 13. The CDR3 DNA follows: TGTGCCAGCACCGCGGGAGAGGTTTCGGGAGAGCAGTACTTC. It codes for CASTAGEVSGEQYF.

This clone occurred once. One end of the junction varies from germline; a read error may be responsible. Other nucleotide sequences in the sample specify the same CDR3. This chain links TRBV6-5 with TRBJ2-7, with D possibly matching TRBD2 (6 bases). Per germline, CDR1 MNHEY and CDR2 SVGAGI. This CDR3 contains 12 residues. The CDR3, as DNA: TGCGCCAGCAGCTACTGGGGGGTCGAGCAGTACTTC. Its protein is CASSYWGVEQYF.

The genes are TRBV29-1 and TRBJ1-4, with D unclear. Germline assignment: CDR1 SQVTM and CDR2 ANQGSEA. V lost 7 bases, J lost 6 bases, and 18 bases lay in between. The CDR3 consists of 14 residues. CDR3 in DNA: TGCAGCGCTTACGGCGGGAGTCCAGATGAAAAACTGTTTTTT. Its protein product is CSAYGGSPDEKLFF.

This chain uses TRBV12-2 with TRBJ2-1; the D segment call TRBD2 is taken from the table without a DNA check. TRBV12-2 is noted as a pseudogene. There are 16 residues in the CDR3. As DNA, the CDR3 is TGTGCAAGTCGCTTCTCCGGGGGAAGGTCCTACAATGAGCAGTTCTTC. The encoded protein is CASRFSGGRSYNEQFF.

CDR3 amino acids: CASSSGTANEKLFF. The CDR3 DNA sequence: TGTGCCAGCAGCTCCGGGACAGCTAATGAAAAACTGTTTTTT. The chain recombines TRBV7-2 with TRBJ1-4, with 7 bases lining up with TRBD1. Losses at the gene ends were 4 bases for V and 3 bases for J; bases not matched to a gene: 2. Germline V CDR1 and CDR2: SGHTA, FQGNSA. The CDR3 is 14 residues long.

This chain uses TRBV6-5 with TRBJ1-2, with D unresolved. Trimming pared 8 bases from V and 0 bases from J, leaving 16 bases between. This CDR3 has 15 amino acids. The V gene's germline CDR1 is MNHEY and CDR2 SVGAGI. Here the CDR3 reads CASVAGSISNYGYTF. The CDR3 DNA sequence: TGTGCCAGCGTGGCAGGCAGTATTTCTAACTATGGCTACACCTTC.

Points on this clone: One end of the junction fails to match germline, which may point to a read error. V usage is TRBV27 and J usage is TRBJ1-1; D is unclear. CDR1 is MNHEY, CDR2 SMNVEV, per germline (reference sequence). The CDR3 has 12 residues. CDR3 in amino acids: CASTNGNNEAFF. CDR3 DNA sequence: TGTGCCAGCACCAACGGGAACAATGAAGCTTTCTTT.

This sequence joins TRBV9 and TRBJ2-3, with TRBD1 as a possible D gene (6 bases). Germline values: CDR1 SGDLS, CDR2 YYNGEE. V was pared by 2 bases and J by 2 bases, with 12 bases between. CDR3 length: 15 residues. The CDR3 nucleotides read TGTGCCAGCAGCGTTTCGGGACACATCACAGATACGCAGTATTTT. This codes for CASSVSGHITDTQYF.